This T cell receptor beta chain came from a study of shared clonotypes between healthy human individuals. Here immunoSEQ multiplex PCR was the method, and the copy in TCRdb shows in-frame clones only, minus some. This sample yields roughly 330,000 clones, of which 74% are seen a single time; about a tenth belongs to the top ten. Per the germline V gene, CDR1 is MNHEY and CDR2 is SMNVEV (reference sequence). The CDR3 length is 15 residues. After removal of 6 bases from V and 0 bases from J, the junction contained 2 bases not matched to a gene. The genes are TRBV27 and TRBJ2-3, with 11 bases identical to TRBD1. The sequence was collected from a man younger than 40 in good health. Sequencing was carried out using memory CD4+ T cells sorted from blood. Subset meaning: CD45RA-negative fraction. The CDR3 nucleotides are TGTGCCAGCAGCCGGGACAGGGGGAGCACAGATACGCAGTATTTT. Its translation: CASSRDRGSTDTQYF.